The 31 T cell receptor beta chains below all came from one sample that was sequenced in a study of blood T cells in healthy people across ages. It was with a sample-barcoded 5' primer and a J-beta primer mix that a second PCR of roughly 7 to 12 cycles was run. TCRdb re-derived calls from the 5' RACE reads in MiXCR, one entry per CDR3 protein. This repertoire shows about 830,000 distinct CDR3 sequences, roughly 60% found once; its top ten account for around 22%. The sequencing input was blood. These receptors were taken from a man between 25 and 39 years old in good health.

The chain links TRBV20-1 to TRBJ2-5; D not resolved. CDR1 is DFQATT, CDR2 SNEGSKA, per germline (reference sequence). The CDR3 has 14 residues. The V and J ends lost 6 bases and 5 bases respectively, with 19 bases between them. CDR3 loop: CSASVGATRETQYF. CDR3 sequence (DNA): TGCAGTGCATCCGTAGGAGCGACAAGGGAGACCCAGTACTTC.

The DNA for the CDR3 is TGCAGTGCTACAGACAGGGACGCTGGAAACACCATATATTTT. It is translated as CSATDRDAGNTIYF. The genes are TRBV20-1 and TRBJ1-3, with 7 bases that match TRBD1. Trimming at V came to 4 bases and at J to 2 bases, leaving 5 bases not matched to a gene. The CDR3 spans 14 residues. Germline V gene sequence: CDR1 DFQATT, CDR2 SNEGSKA (reference sequence).

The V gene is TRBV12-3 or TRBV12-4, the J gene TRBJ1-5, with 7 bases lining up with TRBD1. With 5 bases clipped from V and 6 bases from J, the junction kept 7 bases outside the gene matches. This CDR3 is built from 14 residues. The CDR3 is CASSDDRVSQPQHF. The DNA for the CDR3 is TGTGCCAGCAGTGACGACAGGGTTAGTCAGCCCCAGCATTTT.

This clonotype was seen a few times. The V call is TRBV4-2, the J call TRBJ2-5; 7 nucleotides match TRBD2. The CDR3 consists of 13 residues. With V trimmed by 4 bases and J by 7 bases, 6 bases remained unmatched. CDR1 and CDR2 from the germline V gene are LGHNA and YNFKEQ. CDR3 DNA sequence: TGTGCCAGCAGCCTCGGACTAGGCGTGACCCAGTACTTC. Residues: CASSLGLGVTQYF.

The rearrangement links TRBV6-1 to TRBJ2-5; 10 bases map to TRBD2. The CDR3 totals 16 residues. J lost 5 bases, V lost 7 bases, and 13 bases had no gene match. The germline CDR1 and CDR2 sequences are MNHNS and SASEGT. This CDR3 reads CASKRGSSGSRETQYF. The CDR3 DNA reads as TGTGCCAGCAAAAGGGGGTCTAGCGGGAGCCGCGAGACCCAGTACTTC.

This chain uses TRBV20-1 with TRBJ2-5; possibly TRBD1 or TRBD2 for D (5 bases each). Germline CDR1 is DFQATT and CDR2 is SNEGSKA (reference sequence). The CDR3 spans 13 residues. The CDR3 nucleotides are TGCAGGTCCCCCGGGACCTCCATCAATGAGCAGTACTTC. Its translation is CRSPGTSINEQYF.

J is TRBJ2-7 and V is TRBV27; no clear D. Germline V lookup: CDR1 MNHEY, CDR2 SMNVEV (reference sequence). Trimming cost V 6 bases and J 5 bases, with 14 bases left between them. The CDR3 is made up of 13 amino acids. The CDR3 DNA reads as TGTGCCAGCAGCCGCCCCTTTTTGGACGAGCAGTACTTC. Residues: CASSRPFLDEQYF.

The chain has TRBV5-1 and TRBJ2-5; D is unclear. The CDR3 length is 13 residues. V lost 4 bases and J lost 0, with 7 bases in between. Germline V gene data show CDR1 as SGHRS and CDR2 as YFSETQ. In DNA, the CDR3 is TGCGCCAGCAGCCAGGACCACCAAGAGACCCAGTACTTC. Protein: CASSQDHQETQYF.

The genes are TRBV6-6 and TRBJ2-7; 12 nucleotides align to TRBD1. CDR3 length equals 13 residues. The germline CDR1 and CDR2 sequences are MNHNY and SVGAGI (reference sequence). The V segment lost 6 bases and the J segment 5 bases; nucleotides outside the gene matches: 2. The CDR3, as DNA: TGTGCCAGCAGGGGGACAGGGGGCAACGAGCAGTACTTC. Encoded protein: CASRGTGGNEQYF.

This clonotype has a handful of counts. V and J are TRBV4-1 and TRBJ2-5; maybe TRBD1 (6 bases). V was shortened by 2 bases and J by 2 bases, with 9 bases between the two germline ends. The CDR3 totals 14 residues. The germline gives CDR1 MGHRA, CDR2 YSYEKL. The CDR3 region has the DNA TGCGCCAGCAGCCAACAGGACAGACAAGAGACCCAGTACTTC. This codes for CASSQQDRQETQYF.

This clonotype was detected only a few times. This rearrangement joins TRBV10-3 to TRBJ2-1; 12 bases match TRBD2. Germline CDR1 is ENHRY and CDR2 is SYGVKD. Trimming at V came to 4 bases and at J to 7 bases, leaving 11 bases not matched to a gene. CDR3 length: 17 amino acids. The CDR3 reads CAISAPSKGTSGNEQFF. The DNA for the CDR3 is TGTGCCATCAGTGCGCCGTCGAAAGGGACTAGCGGGAATGAGCAGTTCTTC.

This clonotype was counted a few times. The CDR3 region is CASSPRRDRISGANVLTF. In DNA, the CDR3 is TGTGCCAGCAGTCCCCGCCGGGACAGGATCTCTGGGGCCAACGTCCTGACTTTC. The rearrangement links TRBV2 to TRBJ2-6, with 8 bases aligning to TRBD1. Trimming removed 5 bases from V and 0 bases from J; junction bases left unmatched: 9. The CDR3 spans 18 residues. CDR1 and CDR2 from the germline V gene are SNHLY and FYNNEI.

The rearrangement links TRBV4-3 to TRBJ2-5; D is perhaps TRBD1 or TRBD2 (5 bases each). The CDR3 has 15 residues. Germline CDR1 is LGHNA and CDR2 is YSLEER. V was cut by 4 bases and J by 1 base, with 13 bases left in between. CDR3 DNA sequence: TGCGCCAGCAGCCCCTACCCCGGGACCCAAGAGACCCAGTACTTC. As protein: CASSPYPGTQETQYF.

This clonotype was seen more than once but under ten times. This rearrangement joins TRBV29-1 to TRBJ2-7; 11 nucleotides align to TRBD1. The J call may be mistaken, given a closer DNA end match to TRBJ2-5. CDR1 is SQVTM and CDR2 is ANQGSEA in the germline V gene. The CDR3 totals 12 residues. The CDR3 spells CSVVGQGGTQYF. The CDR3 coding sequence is TGCAGCGTAGTGGGACAGGGGGGGACCCAGTACTTC.

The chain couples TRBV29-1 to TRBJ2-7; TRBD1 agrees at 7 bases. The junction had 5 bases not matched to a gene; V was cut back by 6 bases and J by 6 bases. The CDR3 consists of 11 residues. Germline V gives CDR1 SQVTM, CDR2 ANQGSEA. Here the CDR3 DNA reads TGCAGCGTGGAACGGACAGGCGAGCAGTACTTC. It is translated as CSVERTGEQYF.

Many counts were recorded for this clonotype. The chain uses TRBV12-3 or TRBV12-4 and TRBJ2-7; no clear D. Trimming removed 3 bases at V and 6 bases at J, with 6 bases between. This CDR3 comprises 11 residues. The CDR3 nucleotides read TGTGCCAGCAGTTTTGCGTCCGAGCAGTACTTC. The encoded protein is CASSFASEQYF.

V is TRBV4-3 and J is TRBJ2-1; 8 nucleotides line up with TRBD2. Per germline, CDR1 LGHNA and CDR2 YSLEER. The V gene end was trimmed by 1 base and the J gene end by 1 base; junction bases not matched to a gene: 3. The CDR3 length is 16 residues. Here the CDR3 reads CASSQAGGPSYNEQFF. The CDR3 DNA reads TGCGCCAGCAGCCAAGCGGGGGGGCCATCCTACAATGAGCAGTTCTTC.

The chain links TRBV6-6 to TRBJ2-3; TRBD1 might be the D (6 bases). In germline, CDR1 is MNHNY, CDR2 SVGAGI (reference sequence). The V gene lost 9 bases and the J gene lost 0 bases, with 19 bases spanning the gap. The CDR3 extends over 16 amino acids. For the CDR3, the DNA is TGTGCCAGTCTCACCCACCGGGACACTAGCACAGATACGCAGTATTTT. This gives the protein CASLTHRDTSTDTQYF.

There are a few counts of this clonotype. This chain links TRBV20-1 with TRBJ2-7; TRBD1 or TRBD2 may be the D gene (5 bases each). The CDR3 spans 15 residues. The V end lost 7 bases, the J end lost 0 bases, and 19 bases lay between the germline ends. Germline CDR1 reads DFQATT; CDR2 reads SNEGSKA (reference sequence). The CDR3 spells CSVPGSGRTSYEQYF. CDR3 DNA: TGCAGTGTTCCAGGGAGCGGCAGGACCTCCTACGAGCAGTACTTC.

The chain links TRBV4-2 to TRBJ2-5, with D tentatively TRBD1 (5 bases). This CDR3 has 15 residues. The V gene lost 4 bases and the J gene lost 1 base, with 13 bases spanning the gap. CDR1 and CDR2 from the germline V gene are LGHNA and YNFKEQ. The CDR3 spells CASSLFLGVQETQYF. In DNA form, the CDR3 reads TGTGCCAGCAGCCTTTTCCTAGGGGTCCAAGAGACCCAGTACTTC.

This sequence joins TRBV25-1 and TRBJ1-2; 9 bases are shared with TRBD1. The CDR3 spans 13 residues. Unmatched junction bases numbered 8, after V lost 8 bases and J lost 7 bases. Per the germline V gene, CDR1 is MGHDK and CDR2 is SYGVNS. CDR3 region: CASSRTGASGYTF. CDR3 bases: TGTGCCAGCTCAAGGACAGGGGCGAGTGGCTACACCTTC.

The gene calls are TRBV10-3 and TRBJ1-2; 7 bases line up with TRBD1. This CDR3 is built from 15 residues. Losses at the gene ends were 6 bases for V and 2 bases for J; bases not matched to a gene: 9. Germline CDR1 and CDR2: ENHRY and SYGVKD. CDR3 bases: TGTGCCATCAGGTGGAGGGGACAGAAAAACTATGGCTACACCTTC. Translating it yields CAIRWRGQKNYGYTF.

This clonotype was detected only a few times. CDR3 in DNA: TGTGCCAGCAGCCACGCGCTCGGGACTAGCGTTTACAATGAGCAGTTCTTC. Its translation: CASSHALGTSVYNEQFF. The rearrangement uses TRBV11-1 and TRBJ2-1; 10 bases map to TRBD2. The CDR3 runs to 17 residues. V shed 5 bases, J shed 4 bases, and the junction held 11 bases outside the gene matches. The germline V gene encodes CDR1 SGHAT and CDR2 FQDESV (reference sequence).

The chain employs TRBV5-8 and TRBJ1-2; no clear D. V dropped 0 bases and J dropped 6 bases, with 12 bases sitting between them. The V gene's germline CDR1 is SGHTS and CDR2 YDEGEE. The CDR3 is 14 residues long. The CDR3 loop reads CASSLGGSWNGYTF. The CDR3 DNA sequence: TGTGCCAGCAGCTTGGGCGGCTCGTGGAATGGCTACACCTTC. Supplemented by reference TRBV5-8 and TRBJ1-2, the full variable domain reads EAGVTQSPTHLIKTRGQQATLRCSPISGHTSVYWYQQALGLGLQFLLWYDEGEERNRGNFPPRFSGRQFPNYSSELNVNALELEDSALYLCASSLGGSWNGYTFGSGTRLTVV.

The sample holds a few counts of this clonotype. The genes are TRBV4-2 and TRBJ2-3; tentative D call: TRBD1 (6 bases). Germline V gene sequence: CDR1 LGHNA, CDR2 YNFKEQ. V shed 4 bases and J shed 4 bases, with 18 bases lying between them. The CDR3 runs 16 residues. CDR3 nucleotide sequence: TGTGCCAGCAGCCTTAAAGGGGGAGCTGGGGCAGATACGCAGTATTTT. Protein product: CASSLKGGAGADTQYF.

Here the CDR3 DNA reads TGCAGTGCTAGAGATTGGCTAGCGAGTGGGTACGAGCAGTACTTC. This gives the protein CSARDWLASGYEQYF. The genes are TRBV20-1 and TRBJ2-7; D might be TRBD2 (6 bases). CDR3 size: 15 residues. Germline assignment: CDR1 DFQATT and CDR2 SNEGSKA (reference sequence). The V and J ends lost 0 bases and 4 bases respectively, with 16 bases between them.

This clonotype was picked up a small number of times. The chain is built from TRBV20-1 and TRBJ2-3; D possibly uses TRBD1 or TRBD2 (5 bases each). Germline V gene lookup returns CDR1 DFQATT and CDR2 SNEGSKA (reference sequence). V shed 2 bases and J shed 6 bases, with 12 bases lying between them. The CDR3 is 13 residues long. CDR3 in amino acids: CSARRDEADTQYF. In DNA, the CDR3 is TGCAGTGCTAGAAGGGACGAGGCGGATACGCAGTATTTT.

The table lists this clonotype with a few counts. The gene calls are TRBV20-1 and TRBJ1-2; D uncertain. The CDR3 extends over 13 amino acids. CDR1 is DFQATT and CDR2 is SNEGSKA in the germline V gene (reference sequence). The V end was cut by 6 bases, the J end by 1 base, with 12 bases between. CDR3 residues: CSAEPTVNYGYTF. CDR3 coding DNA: TGCAGTGCAGAACCTACAGTTAACTATGGCTACACCTTC.

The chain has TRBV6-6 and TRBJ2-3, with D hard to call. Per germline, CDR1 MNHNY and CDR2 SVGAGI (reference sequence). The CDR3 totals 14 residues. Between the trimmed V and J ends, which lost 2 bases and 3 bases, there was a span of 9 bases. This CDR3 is CASSYVDETDTQYF. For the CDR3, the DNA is TGTGCCAGCAGTTACGTTGACGAGACAGATACGCAGTATTTT.

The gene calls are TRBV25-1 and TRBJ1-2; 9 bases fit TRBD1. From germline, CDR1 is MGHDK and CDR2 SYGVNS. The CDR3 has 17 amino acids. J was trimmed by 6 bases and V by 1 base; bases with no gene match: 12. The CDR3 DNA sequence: TGTGCCAGCAGTGAATCCGGGACAGGGAAAACCCTGCATGGCTACACCTTC. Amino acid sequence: CASSESGTGKTLHGYTF.

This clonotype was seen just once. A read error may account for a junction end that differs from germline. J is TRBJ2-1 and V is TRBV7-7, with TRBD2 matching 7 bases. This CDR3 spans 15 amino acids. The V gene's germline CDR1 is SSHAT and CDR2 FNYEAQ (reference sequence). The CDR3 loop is CASSLAGTTSSERFF. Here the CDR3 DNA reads TGTGCTAGCAGCTTAGCCGGGACTACCAGCAGTGAGCGGTTCTTC. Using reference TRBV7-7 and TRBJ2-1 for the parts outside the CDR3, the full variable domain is GAGVSQSPRYKVTKRGQDVTLRCDPISSHATLYWYQQALGQGPEFLTYFNYEAQPDKSGLPSDRFSAERPEGSISTLTIQRTEQRDSAMYRCASSLAGTTSSERFFGPGTRLTVL.